This entry is about one T cell receptor (beta chain). Antigen: not known. These data come from a study of shared clonotypes between healthy human individuals. Study-level results: A few donors had roughly 5% of their naive CD4 clonotypes in common.

The CDR3 runs 15 residues. Germline values: CDR1 MNHEY, CDR2 SMNVEV (reference sequence). V lost 8 bases and J lost 0, with 15 bases in between. Assay runs were performed at deep level. As processed by the authors: There were no quality scores in the junction-only immunoSEQ sequences, so filtering differed. TCRdb keeps only in-frame clones here, not all; method: immunoSEQ multiplex PCR. V and J calls and clone size are as listed in that table; D and trimming were resolved from the DNA. The top ten hold 0.3% to 0.45% of the sample, which has approximately 2,000,000 clones, 85% to 95% seen once. The receptor was isolated from a man between 18 and 29 years old in good health. Some clones in this sample may be carry-over from other donors' samples. Sequenced material: naive CD4+ T cells from PBMCs. Subset given: CD45RA+ positively selected. The chain uses TRBV27 and TRBJ2-3, with D perhaps TRBD2 (7 bases). CDR3 in DNA: TGTGCCAGCCGGGGGGCGCTAGCGAGCACAGATACGCAGTATTTT. It is translated as CASRGALASTDTQYF.